This T cell receptor beta chain was captured by sequencing in a study of cytomegalovirus exposure and HLA in healthy donors. Study-wide results and caveats: Cytomegalovirus status was reportedly diagnosed by the classifier with high sensitivity and specificity.

Worth noting for this clone: Its antigen is not known.

The CDR3 runs to 15 residues. Germline CDR1 reads SGHAT; CDR2 reads FQNNGV. Between the trimmed V and J ends, which lost 0 bases and 4 bases, there was a span of 12 bases. Use of 60 Vbeta and 13 Jbeta primers characterized the PCR. The method was immunoSEQ multiplex PCR; TCRdb's version includes in-frame clones alone and lacks a portion of them. The specimen's table records 120,000 or so clones. The TCR comes from a man aged 18-30 years in good health and CMV-seronegative. V gene TRBV11-2 combines with J gene TRBJ1-2; D call uncertain. What was sequenced was PBMCs. The CDR3 nucleotides are TGTGCCAGCAGCTTAGATCCCACAGCCTTCTATGGCTACACCTTC. This sequence encodes CASSLDPTAFYGYTF.